This record looks at one TCR beta chain sequence and its context. The entry originates in a study of OX40 agonist ivuxolimab in advanced cancers. Here immunoSEQ multiplex PCR was the method, and the copy in TCRdb shows in-frame clones only, minus some. Counted here are some 74,000 clones, under 85% occurring once; the ten biggest clones make up about 4%. Germline CDR1 reads LNHDA; CDR2 reads SQIVND (reference sequence). This CDR3 is built from 16 residues. The V gene end was trimmed by 4 bases and the J gene end by 1 base; junction bases not matched to a gene: 7. The source material was CD4+ or CD8+ T cells sorted from blood, sampled in a trial of the OX40 agonist ivuxolimab. The chain links TRBV19 to TRBJ1-3, with 7 bases that match TRBD1. This receptor was taken from an adult with an advanced solid tumor such as melanoma, head and neck, liver or kidney cancer. CDR3 coding DNA: TGTGCCAGTAGTACCAGACAGGGTTTTTCTGGAAACACCATATATTTT. Its protein is CASSTRQGFSGNTIYF.